This T cell receptor (beta chain) originates from a study of metastatic and nonmetastatic thyroid tumors. Turning to the study itself: Malignant and benign thyroid patients had repertoires compared in peripheral blood and tumor or nodule tissue.

Original processing notes: Clinicopathological groups supplied CDR3 differences that were used to build a distant-metastasis classifier for papillary thyroid cancer. TCRdb re-clonotyped the PCR reads via MiXCR. These V and J calls originate from TCRdb's pipeline instead of the authors' own analysis. The table includes about 11,000 clones, approximately 29% detected once. Trimming pared 0 bases from V and 0 bases from J, leaving 6 bases between. Germline CDR1 and CDR2: DFQATT and SNEGSKA (reference sequence). This CDR3 is 15 amino acids long. There were no patients who had received any treatment before thyroid surgery.

Sequencing used tumor tissue. The TCR comes from a female donor with papillary thyroid cancer or a benign thyroid nodule (not recorded which). Some clones in this sample may be carry-over from other donors' samples. V is TRBV20-1 and J is TRBJ2-6; D uncertain. The CDR3 protein is CSARDPRSGANVLTF. Here the CDR3 DNA reads TGCAGTGCTAGAGACCCTCGCTCTGGGGCCAACGTCCTGACTTTC.